The clone carrying this T cell receptor beta chain was seen more than once but under ten times. Germline V gives CDR1 LGHDT, CDR2 YNNKEL (reference sequence). CDR3 size: 18 residues. The ends lost 0 bases at V and 2 bases at J; junction bases unmatched: 10. Arm-PCR of CDR3 regions and iRepertoire HTBI primers were used to build TCR beta libraries. In TCRdb, the multiplex PCR reads were re-called with MiXCR into one record per CDR3 protein. Altogether approximately 350,000 distinct CDR3 sequences are present, around 15% being singletons, with the ten largest covering about 19%. The sample comes from a study of regulatory T cells in long-lasting Graves disease. Noted time point: newly diagnosed GD, antithyroid drugs for less than 3 months. Making the TCR library involved RNA that had been extracted from PBMCs. The same specimen was also included in a second study, on T cells in Graves' hyperthyroidism and ophthalmopathy.

The sequence came from a young woman with Graves disease. This material consisted of peripheral blood mononuclear cells (PBMCs), taken at new diagnosis, from a patient treated with antithyroid drugs. The chain couples TRBV3-1 to TRBJ2-1, with 7 positions matching TRBD1. The CDR3 protein is CASSQDRTGILPYNEQFF. For the CDR3, the DNA is TGTGCCAGCAGCCAAGATAGGACAGGAATTTTGCCCTACAATGAGCAGTTCTTC.